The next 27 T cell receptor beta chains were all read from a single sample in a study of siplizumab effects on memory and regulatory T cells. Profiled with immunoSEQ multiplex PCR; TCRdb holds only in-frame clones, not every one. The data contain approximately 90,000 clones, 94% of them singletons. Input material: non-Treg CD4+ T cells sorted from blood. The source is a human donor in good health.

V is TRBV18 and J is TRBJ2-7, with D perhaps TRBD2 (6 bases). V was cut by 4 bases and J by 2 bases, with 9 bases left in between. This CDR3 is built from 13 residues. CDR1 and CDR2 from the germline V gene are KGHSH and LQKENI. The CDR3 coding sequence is TGTGCCAGCTCACTAGCGGAAGCCTACGAGCAGTACTTC. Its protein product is CASSLAEAYEQYF.

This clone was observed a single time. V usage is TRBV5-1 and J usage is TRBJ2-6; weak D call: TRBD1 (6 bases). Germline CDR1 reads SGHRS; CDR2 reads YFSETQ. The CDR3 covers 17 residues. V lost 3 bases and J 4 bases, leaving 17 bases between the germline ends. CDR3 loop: CASSSYHRADGANVLTF. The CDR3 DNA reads TGCGCCAGCAGCTCCTATCACAGGGCGGACGGGGCCAACGTCCTGACTTTC.

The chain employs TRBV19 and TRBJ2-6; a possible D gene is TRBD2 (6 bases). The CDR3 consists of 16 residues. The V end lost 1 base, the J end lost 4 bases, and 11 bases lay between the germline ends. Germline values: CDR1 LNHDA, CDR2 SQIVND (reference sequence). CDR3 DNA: TGTGCCAGTAGTATAGGTGGAGGGACCGGGGCCAACGTCCTGACTTTC. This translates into CASSIGGGTGANVLTF.

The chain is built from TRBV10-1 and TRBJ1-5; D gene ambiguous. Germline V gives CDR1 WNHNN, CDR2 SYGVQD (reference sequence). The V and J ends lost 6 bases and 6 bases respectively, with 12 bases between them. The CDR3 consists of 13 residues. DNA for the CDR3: TGCGCCAGCAGGCTGGAGAAGACTCAGCCCCAGCATTTT. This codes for CASRLEKTQPQHF.

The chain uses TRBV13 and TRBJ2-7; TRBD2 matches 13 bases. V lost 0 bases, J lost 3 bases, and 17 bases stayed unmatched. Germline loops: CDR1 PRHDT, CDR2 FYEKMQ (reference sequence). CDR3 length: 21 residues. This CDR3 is CASSLGHQLAGGPGWDYEQYF. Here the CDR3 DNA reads TGTGCCAGCAGCTTAGGCCATCAACTAGCGGGAGGGCCAGGTTGGGACTACGAGCAGTACTTC.

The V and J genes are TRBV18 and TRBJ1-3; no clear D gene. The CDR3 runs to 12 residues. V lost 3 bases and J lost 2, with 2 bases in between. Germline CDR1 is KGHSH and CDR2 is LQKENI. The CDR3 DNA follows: TGTGCCAGCTCACCGCCTGGAAACACCATATATTTT. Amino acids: CASSPPGNTIYF.

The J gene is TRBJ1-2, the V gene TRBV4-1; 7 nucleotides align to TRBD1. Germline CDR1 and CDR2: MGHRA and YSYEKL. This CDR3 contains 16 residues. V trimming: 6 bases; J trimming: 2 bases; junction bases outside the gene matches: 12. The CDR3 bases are TGCGCCAGCAGTCAAACCGGACAGGACGCCAACTATGGCTACACCTTC. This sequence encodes CASSQTGQDANYGYTF.

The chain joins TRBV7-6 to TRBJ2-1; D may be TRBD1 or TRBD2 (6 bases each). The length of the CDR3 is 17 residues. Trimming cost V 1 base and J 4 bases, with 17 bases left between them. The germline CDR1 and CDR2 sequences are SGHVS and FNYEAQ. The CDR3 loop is CASSLVPGAMGYNEQFF. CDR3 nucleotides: TGTGCCAGCAGCTTAGTTCCGGGGGCCATGGGATACAATGAGCAGTTCTTC.

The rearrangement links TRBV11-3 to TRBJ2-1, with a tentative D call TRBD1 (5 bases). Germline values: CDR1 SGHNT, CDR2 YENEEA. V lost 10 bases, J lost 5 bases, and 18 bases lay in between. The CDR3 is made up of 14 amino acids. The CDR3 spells CATMTEPTDNEQFF. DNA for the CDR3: TGTGCCACCATGACAGAGCCCACGGACAATGAGCAGTTCTTC.

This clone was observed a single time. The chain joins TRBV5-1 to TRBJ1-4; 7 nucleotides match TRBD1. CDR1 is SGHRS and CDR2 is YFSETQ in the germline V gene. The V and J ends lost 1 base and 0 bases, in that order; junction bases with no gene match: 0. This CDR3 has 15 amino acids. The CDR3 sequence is CASSLQGATNEKLFF. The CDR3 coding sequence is TGCGCCAGCAGCTTGCAGGGGGCAACTAATGAAAAACTGTTTTTT.

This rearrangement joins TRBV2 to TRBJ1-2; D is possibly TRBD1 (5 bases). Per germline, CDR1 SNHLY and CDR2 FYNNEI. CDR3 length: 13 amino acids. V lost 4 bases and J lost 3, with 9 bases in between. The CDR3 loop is CASSAPRDYGYTF. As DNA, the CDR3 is TGTGCCAGCAGTGCGCCCAGGGACTATGGCTACACCTTC.

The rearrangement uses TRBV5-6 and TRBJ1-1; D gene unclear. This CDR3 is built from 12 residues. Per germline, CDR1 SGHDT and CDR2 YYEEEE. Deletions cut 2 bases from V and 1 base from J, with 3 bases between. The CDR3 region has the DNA TGTGCCAGCAGCTTCCAGAACACTGAAGCTTTCTTT. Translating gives CASSFQNTEAFF. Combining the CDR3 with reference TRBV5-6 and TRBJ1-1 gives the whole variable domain DAGVTQSPTHLIKTRGQQVTLRCSPKSGHDTVSWYQQALGQGPQFIFQYYEEEERQRGNFPDRFSGHQFPNYSSELNVNALLLGDSALYLCASSFQNTEAFFGQGTRLTVV.

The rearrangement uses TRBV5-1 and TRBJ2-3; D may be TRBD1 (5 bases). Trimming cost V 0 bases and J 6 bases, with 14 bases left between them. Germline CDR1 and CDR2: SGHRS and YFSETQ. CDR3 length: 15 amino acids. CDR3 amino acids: CASSLEGRAGDTQYF. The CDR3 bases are TGCGCCAGCAGCTTGGAGGGCAGGGCTGGGGATACGCAGTATTTT.

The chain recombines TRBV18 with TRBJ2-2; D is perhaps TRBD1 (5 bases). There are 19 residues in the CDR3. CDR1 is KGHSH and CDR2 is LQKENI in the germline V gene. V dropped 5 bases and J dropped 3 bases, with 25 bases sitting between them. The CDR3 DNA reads TGTGCCAGCTCAACCACTCCTTTGGGGCTCGGTTGGTACACCGGGGAGCTGTTTTTT. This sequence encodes CASSTTPLGLGWYTGELFF. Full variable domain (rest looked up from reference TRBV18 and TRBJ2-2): NAGVMQNPRHLVRRRGQEARLRCSPMKGHSHVYWYRQLPEEGLKFMVYLQKENIIDESGMPKERFSAEFPKEGPSILRIQQVVRGDSAAYFCASSTTPLGLGWYTGELFFGEGSRLTVL.

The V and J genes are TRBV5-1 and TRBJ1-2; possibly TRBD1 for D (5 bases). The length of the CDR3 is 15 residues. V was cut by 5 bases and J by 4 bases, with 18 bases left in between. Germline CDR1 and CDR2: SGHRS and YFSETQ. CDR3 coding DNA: TGCGCCAGCAGTTTAGGGGATAGAGTGAGCTATGGCTACACCTTC. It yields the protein CASSLGDRVSYGYTF.

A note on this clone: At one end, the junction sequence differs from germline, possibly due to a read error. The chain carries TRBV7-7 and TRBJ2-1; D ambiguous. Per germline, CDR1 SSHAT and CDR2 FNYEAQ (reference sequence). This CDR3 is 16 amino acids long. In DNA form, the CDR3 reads TGTGCTAGCAGCGCCAACCCCGGTGGGCTCTACAATGAGCAGTTCTTC. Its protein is CASSANPGGLYNEQFF.

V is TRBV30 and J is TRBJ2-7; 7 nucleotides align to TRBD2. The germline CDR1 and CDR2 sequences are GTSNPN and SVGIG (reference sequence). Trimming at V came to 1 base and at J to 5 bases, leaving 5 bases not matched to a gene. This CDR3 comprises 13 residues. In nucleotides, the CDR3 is TGTGCCTGGAGTGGACTAGCAATTGACGAGCAGTACTTC. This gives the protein CAWSGLAIDEQYF.

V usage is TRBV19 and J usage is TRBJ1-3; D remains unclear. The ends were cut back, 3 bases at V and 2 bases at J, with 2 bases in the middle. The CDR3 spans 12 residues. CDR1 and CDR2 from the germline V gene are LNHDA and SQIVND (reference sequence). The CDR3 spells CASSIPGNTIYF. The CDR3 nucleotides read TGTGCCAGTAGTATCCCTGGAAACACCATATATTTT.

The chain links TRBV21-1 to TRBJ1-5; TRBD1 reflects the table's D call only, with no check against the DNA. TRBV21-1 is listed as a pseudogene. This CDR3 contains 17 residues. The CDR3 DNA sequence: TGTGCCAGCATTCGGAGGGGGCGATCACCCAGCAATCAGCCCCAGCATTTT. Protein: CASIRRGRSPSNQPQHF.

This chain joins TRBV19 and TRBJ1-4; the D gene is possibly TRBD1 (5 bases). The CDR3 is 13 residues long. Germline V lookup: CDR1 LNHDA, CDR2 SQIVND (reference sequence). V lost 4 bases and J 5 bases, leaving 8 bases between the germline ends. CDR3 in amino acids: CASSTGGNEKLFF. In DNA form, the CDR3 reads TGTGCCAGTAGTACCGGGGGAAATGAAAAACTGTTTTTT.

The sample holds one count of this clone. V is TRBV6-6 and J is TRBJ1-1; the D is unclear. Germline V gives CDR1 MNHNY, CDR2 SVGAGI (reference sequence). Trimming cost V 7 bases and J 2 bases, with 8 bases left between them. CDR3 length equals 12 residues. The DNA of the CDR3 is TGTGCCAGCATCAACTCCAACACTGAAGCTTTCTTT. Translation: CASINSNTEAFF.

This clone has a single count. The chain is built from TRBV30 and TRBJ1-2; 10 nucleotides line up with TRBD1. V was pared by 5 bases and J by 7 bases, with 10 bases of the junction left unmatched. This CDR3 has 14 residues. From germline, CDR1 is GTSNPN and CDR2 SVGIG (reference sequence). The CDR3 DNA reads TGTGCCTGGTACCTCACCGGGACAGGGGCTGGCTACACCTTC. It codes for CAWYLTGTGAGYTF. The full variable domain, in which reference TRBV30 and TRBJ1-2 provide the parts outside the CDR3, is SQTIHQWPATLVQPVGSPLSLECTVEGTSNPNLYWYRQAAGRGLQLLFYSVGIGQISSEVPQNLSASRPQDRQFILSSKKLLLSDSGFYLCAWYLTGTGAGYTFGSGTRLTVV.

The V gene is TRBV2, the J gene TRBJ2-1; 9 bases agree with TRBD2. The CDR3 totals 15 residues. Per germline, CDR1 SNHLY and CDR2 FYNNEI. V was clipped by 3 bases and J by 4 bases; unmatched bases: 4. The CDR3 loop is CASSDASGEYNEQFF. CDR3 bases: TGTGCCAGCAGTGACGCTAGCGGGGAATACAATGAGCAGTTCTTC.

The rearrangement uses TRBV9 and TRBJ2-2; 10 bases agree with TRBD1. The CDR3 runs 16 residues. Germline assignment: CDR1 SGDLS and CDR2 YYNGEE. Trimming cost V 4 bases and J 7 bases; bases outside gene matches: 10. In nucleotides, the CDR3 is TGTGCCAGCAGCTCTACCGGGACAGGGGTAAACGGGGAGCTGTTTTTT. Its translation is CASSSTGTGVNGELFF.

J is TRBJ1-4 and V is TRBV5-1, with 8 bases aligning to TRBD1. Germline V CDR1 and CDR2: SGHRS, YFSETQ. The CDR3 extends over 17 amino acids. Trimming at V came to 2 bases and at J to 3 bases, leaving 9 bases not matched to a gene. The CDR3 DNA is TGCGCCAGCAGCTTTTTCTCTCCGGGACAGGCTAATGAAAAACTGTTTTTT. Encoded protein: CASSFFSPGQANEKLFF.

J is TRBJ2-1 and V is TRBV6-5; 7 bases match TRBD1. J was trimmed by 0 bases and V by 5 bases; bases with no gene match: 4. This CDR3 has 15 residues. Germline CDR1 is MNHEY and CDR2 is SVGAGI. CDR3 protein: CASSRTGRSYNEQFF. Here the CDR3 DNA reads TGTGCCAGCAGTAGGACAGGACGCTCCTACAATGAGCAGTTCTTC.

CDR3 bases: TGTGCCAGTAGTATAAGGTCTGACTCCTACGAGCAGTACTTC. This gives the protein CASSIRSDSYEQYF. This chain joins TRBV19 and TRBJ2-7; D not resolved. V lost 2 bases and J lost 0, with 8 bases in between. The CDR3 has 14 amino acids. Germline assignment: CDR1 LNHDA and CDR2 SQIVND (reference sequence).